The clone carrying this TCR beta chain was seen a few times. Its antigen is as yet unknown. Assay: immunoSEQ multiplex PCR; the TCRdb copy retains only in-frame clones and omits some. This table has over 850,000 clones, approximately 80% appearing once. The investigators split CD4+ cells into a CD45RA+ naive subset and a CD45RA-negative memory subset. The sample originates from a study of shared clonotypes between healthy human individuals. Looking at the study overall: There were three CD4 naive, three CD4 memory, two CD8 naive and one CD8 memory plates per donor. Study conclusions and caveats: Among non-shared clonotypes, generation probabilities were lower than among those shared by all four donors. Having only a few donors restricted how much genetic and exposure-history diversity was captured.

This CDR3 has 14 residues. In germline, CDR1 is LNHNV, CDR2 YYDKDF (reference sequence). V lost 0 bases and J 8 bases, leaving 13 bases between the germline ends. The J gene is TRBJ1-2, the V gene TRBV15; D remains unclear. Sequencing was done on a sample of memory CD4+ T cells from PBMCs. Regarding subset: CD45RA-negative fraction. The TCR comes from a man younger than 35 in good health. Some clones in this sample may be carry-over from other donors' samples. The DNA for the CDR3 is TGTGCCACCAGCAGAGAATCGTACAGCGGAGGCTACACCTTC. Translation: CATSRESYSGGYTF.